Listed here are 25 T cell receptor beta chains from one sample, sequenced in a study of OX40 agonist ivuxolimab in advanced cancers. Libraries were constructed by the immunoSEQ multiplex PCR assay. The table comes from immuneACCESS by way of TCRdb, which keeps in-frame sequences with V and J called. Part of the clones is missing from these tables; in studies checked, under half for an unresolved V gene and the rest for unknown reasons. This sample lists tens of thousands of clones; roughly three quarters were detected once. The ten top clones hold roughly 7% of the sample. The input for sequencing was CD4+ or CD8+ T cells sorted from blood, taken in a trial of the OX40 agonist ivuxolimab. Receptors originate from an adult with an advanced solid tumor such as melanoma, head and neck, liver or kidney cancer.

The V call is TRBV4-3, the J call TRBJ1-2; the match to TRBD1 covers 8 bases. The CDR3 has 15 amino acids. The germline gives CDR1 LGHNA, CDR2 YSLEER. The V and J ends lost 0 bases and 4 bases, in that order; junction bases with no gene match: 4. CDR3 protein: CASSQDYRGGYGYTF. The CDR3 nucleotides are TGCGCCAGCAGCCAAGACTACAGGGGGGGCTATGGCTACACCTTC.

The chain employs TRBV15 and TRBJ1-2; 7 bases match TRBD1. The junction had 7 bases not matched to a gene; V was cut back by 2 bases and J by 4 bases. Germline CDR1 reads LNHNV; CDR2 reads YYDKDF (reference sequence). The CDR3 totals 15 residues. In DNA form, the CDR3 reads TGTGCCACCAGCAGAAACAGGGGTTCCGGCTATGGCTACACCTTC. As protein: CATSRNRGSGYGYTF.

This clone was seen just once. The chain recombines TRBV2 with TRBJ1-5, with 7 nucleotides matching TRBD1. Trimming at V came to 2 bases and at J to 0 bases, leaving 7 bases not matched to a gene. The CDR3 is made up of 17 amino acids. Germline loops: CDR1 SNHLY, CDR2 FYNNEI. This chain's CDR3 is CASSEFGTANSNQPQHF. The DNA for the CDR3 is TGTGCCAGCAGTGAATTTGGGACAGCTAATAGCAATCAGCCCCAGCATTTT.

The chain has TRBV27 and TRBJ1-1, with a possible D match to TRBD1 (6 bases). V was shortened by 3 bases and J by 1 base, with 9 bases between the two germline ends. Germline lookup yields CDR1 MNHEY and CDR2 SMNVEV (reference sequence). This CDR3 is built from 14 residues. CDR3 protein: CASSFYRENTEAFF. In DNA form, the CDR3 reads TGTGCCAGCAGTTTTTACAGGGAGAACACTGAAGCTTTCTTT.

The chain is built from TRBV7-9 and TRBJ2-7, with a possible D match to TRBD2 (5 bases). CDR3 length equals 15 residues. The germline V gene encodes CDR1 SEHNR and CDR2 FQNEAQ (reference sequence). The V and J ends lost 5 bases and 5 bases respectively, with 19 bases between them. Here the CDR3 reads CASSLRRGSPHEQYF. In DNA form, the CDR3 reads TGTGCCAGCAGCCTGCGGCGAGGGAGTCCCCACGAGCAGTACTTC. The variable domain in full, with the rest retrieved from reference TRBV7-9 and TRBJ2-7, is DTGVSQNPRHKITKRGQNVTFRCDPISEHNRLYWYRQTLGQGPEFLTYFQNEAQLEKSRLLSDRFSAERPKGSFSTLEIQRTEQGDSAMYLCASSLRRGSPHEQYFGPGTRLTVT.

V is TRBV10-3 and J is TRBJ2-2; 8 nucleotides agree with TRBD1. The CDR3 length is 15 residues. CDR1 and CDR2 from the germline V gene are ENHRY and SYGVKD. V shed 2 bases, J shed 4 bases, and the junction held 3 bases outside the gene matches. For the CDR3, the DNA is TGTGCCATCAGTGAGAAACAGGGGGGCACCGGGGAGCTGTTTTTT. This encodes CAISEKQGGTGELFF.

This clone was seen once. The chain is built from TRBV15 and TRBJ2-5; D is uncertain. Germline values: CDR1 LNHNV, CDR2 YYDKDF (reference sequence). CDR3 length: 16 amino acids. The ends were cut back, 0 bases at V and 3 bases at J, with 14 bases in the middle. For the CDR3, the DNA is TGTGCCACCAGCAGAGATCAGGCCGCGCGCGAAGAGACCCAGTACTTC. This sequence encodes CATSRDQAAREETQYF.

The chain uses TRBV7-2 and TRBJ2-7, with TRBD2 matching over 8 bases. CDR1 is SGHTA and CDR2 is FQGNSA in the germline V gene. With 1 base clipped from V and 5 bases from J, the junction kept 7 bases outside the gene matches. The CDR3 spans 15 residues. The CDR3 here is CASSLDQREWHEQYF. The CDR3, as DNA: TGTGCCAGCAGCTTAGATCAGCGGGAGTGGCACGAGCAGTACTTC.

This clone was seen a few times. The CDR3 region is CASKEANIQYF. CDR3 nucleotides: TGTGCCAGCAAGGAGGCAAACATTCAGTACTTC. The chain combines TRBV11-2 with TRBJ2-4, with TRBD2 as a possible D gene (5 bases). Between the trimmed V and J ends, which lost 7 bases and 6 bases, there was a span of 7 bases. CDR1 SGHAT and CDR2 FQNNGV come from the germline V gene. The CDR3 has 11 residues.

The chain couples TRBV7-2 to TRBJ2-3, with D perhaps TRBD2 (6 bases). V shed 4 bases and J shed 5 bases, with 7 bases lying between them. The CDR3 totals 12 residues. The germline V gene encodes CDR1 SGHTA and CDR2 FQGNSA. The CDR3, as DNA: TGTGCCAGCAGCTCAGCGGGAGATACGCAGTATTTT. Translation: CASSSAGDTQYF. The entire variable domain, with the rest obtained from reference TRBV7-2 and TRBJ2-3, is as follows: GAGVSQSPSNKVTEKGKDVELRCDPISGHTALYWYRQSLGQGLEFLIYFQGNSAPDKSGLPSDRFSAERTGGSVSTLTIQRTQQEDSAVYLCASSSAGDTQYFGPGTRLTVL.

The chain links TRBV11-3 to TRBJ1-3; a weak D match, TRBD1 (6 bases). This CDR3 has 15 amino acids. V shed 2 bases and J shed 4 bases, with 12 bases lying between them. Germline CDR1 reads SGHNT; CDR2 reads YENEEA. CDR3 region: CASSLRRGRGNTIYF. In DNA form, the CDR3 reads TGTGCCAGCAGCTTACGTCGGGGGCGCGGAAACACCATATATTTT.

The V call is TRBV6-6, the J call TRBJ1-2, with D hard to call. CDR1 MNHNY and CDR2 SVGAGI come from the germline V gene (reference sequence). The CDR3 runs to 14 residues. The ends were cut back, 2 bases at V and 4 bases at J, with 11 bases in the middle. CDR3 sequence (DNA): TGTGCCAGCAGTTACGCTCAATCTCTCTATGGCTACACCTTC. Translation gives CASSYAQSLYGYTF.

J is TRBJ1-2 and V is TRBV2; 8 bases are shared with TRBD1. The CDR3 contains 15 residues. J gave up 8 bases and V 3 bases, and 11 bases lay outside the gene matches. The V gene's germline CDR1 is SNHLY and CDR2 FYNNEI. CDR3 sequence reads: CASSDADRGEGGYTF. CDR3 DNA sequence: TGTGCCAGCAGTGATGCCGACAGGGGCGAGGGGGGCTACACCTTC.

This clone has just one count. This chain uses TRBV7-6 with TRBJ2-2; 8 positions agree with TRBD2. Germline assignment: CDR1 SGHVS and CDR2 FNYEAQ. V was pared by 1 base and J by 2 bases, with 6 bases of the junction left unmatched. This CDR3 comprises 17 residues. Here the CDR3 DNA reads TGTGCCAGCAGCTTAGGAGGCGGGACTAGTAACACCGGGGAGCTGTTTTTT. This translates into CASSLGGGTSNTGELFF.

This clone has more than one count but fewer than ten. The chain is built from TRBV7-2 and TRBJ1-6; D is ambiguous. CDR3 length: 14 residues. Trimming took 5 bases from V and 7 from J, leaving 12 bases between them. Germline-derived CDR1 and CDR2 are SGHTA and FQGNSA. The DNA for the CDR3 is TGTGCCAGCAGCCGCGCCCGGGAAAATTCACCCCTCCACTTT. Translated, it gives CASSRARENSPLHF. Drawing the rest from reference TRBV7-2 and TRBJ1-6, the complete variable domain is GAGVSQSPSNKVTEKGKDVELRCDPISGHTALYWYRQSLGQGLEFLIYFQGNSAPDKSGLPSDRFSAERTGGSVSTLTIQRTQQEDSAVYLCASSRARENSPLHFGNGTRLTVT.

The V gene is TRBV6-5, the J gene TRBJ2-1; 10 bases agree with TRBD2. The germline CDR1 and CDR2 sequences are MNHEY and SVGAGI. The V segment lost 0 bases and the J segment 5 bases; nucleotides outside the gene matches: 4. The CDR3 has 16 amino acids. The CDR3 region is CASSYSQAGGDNEQFF. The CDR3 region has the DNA TGTGCCAGCAGTTACTCGCAAGCGGGAGGGGACAATGAGCAGTTCTTC.

The CDR3: CASSLGDSADTQYF. CDR3 nucleotides: TGCGCCAGCAGCTTGGGCGACAGCGCAGATACGCAGTATTTT. The chain is built from TRBV5-1 and TRBJ2-3; D is perhaps TRBD1 (5 bases). V was trimmed by 0 bases and J by 4 bases, leaving 9 bases between them. Germline loops: CDR1 SGHRS, CDR2 YFSETQ. The CDR3 length is 14 residues.

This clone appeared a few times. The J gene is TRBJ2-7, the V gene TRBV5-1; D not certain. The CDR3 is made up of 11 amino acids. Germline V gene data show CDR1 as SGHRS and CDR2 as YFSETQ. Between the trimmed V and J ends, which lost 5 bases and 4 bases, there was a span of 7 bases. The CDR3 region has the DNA TGCGCCAGCAGGGACCTGTACGAGCAGTACTTC. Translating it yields CASRDLYEQYF.

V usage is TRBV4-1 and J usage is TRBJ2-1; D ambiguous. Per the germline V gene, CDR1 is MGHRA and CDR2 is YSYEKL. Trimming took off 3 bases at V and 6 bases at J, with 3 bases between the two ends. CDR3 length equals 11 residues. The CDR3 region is CASSHGNEQFF. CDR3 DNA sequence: TGCGCCAGCAGCCACGGCAATGAGCAGTTCTTC.

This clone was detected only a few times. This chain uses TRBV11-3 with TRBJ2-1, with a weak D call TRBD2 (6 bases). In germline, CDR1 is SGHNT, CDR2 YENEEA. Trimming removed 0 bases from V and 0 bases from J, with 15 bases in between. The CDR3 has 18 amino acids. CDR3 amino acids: CASSLEGFTGDSYNEQFF. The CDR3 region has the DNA TGTGCCAGCAGCTTAGAGGGCTTTACGGGAGACTCCTACAATGAGCAGTTCTTC.

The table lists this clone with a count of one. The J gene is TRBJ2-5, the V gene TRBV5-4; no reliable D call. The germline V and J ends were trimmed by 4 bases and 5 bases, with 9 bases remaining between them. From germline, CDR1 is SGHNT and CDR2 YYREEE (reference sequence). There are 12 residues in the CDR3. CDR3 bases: TGTGCCAGCAGCCCGGACGGGGAGACCCAGTACTTC. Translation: CASSPDGETQYF.

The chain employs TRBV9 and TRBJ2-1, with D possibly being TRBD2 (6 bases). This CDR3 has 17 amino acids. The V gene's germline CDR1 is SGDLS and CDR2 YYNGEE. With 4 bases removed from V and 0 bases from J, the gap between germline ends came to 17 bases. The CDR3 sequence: CASSPGNWGVSYNEQFF. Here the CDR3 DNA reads TGTGCCAGCAGCCCAGGTAACTGGGGGGTCTCCTACAATGAGCAGTTCTTC. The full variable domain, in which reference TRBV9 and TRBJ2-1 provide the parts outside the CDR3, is DSGVTQTPKHLITATGQRVTLRCSPRSGDLSVYWYQQSLDQGLQFLIQYYNGEERAKGNILERFSAQQFPDLHSELNLSSLELGDSALYFCASSPGNWGVSYNEQFFGPGTRLTVL.

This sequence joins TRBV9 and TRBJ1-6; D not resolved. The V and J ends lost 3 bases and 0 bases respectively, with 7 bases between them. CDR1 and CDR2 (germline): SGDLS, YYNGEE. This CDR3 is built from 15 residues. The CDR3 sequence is CASSAVSSYNSPLHF. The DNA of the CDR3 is TGTGCCAGCAGCGCCGTTAGCTCCTATAATTCACCCCTCCACTTT. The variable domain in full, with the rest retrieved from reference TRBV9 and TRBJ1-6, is DSGVTQTPKHLITATGQRVTLRCSPRSGDLSVYWYQQSLDQGLQFLIQYYNGEERAKGNILERFSAQQFPDLHSELNLSSLELGDSALYFCASSAVSSYNSPLHFGNGTRLTVT.

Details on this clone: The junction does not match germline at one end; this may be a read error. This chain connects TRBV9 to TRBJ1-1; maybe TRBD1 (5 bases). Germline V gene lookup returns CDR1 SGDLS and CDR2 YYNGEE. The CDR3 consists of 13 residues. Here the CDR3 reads CASQTALNAEAFF. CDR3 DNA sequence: TGTGCCAGCCAGACAGCGCTGAACGCTGAAGCTTTCTTT.

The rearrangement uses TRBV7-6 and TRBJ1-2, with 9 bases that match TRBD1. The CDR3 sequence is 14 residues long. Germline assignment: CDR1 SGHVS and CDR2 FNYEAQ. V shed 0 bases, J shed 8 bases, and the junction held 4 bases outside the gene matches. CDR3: CASSLAGQGGGYTF. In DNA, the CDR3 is TGTGCCAGCAGCTTAGCGGGACAGGGTGGAGGCTACACCTTC.